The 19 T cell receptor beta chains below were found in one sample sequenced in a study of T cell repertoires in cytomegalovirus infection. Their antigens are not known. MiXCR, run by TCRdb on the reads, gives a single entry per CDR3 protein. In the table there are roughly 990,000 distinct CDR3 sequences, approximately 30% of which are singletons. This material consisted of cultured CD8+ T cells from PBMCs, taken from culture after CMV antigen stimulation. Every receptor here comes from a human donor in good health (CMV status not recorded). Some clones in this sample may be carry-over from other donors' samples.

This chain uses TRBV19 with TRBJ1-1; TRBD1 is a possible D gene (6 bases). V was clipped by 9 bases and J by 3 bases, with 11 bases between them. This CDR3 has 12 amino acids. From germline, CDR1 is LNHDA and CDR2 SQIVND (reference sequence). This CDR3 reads CASNDRYTEAFF. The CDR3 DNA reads TGTGCCAGCAACGACAGGTACACTGAAGCTTTCTTT.

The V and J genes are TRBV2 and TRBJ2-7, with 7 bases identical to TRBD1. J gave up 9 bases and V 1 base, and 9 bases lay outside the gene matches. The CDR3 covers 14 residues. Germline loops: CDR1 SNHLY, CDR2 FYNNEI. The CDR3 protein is CASSEGTGVRVQYV. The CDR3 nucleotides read TGTGCCAGCAGTGAAGGGACAGGAGTACGAGTGCAGTACGTC.

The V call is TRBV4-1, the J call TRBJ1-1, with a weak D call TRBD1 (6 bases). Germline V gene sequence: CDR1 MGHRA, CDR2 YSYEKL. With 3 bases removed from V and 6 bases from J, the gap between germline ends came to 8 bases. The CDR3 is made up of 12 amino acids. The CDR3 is CASSHQGPEAFF. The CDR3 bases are TGCGCCAGCAGCCACCAGGGGCCTGAAGCTTTCTTT.

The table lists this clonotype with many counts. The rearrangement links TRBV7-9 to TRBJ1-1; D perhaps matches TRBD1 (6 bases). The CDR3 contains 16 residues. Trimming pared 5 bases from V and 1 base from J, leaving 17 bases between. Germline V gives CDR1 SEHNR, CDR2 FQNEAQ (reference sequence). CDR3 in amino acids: CASSPHPRTENTEAFF. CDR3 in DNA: TGTGCCAGCAGCCCTCACCCTCGGACAGAGAACACTGAAGCTTTCTTT.

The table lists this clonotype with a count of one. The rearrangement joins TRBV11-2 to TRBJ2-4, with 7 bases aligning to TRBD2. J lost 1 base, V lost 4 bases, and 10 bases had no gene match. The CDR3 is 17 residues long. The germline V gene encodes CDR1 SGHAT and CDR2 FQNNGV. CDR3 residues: CASSSSGGPGAKNIQYF. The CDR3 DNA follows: TGTGCCAGCAGCTCGTCGGGGGGTCCAGGGGCCAAAAACATTCAGTACTTC.

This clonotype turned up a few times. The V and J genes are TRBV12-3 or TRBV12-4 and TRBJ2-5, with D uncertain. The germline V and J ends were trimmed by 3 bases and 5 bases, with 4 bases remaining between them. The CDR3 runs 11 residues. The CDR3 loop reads CASSFDETQYF. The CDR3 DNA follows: TGTGCCAGCAGTTTTGATGAGACCCAGTACTTC.

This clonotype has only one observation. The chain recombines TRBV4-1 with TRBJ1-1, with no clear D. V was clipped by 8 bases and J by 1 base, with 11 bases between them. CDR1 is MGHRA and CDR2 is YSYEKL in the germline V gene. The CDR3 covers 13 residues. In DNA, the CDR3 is TGCGCCAGCCTAGGAGGCTCGAACACTGAAGCTTTCTTT. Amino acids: CASLGGSNTEAFF.

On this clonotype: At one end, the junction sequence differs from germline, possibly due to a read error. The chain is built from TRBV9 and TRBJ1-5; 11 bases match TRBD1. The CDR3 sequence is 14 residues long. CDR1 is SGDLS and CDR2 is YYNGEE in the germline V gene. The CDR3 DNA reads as TGTTCCAGCAGCAGGACAGGGGGCGATCAGCCCCAGCATTTT. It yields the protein CSSSRTGGDQPQHF. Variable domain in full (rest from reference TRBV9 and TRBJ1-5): DSGVTQTPKHLITATGQRVTLRCSPRSGDLSVYWYQQSLDQGLQFLIQYYNGEERAKGNILERFSAQQFPDLHSELNLSSLELGDSALYFCSSSRTGGDQPQHFGDGTRLSIL.

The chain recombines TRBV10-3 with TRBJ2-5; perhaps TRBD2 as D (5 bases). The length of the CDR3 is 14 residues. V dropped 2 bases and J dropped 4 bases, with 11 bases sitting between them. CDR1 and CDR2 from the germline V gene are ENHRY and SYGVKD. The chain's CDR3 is CAISEPGVSETQYF. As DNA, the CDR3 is TGTGCCATCAGTGAGCCCGGGGTATCAGAGACCCAGTACTTC.

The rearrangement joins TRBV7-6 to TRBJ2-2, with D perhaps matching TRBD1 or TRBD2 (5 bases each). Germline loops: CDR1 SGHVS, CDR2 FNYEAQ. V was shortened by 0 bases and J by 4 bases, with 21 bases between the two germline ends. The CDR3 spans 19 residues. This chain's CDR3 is CASSLAKEEGFTATGELFF. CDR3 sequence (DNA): TGTGCCAGCAGCTTAGCTAAGGAAGAGGGGTTTACGGCCACCGGGGAGCTGTTTTTT.

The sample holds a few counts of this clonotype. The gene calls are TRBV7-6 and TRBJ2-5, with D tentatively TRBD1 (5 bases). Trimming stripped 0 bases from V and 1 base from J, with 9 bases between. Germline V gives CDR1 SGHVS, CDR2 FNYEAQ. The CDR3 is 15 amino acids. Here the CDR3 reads CASSLAQETQETQYF. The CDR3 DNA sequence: TGTGCCAGCAGCTTAGCACAGGAAACCCAAGAGACCCAGTACTTC.

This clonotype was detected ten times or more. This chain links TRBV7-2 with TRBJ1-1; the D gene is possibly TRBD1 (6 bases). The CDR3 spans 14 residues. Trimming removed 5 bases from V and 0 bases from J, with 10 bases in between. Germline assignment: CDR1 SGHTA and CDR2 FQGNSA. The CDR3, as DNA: TGTGCCAGCAGCAACCGGGGGCTGAACACTGAAGCTTTCTTT. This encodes CASSNRGLNTEAFF.

CDR3: CASRPLQEITEAFF. The CDR3 DNA follows: TGTGCCAGCAGGCCCCTACAGGAAATCACTGAAGCTTTCTTT. V is TRBV12-3 or TRBV12-4 and J is TRBJ1-1, with D perhaps TRBD1 (5 bases). V shed 6 bases and J shed 4 bases, with 15 bases lying between them. The CDR3 runs 14 residues.

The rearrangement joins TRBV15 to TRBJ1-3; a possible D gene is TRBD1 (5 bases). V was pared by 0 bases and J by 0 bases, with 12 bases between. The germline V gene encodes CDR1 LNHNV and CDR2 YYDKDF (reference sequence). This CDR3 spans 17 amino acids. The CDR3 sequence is CATSRDLQESSGNTIYF. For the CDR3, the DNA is TGTGCCACCAGCAGAGATCTACAGGAGAGCTCTGGAAACACCATATATTTT.

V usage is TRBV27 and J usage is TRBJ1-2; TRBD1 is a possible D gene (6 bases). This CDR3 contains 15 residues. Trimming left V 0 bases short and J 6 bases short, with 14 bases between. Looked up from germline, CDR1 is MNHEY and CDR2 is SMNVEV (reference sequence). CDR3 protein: CASSLSGDTANGYTF. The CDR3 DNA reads TGTGCCAGCAGTTTATCAGGGGACACAGCTAATGGCTACACCTTC.

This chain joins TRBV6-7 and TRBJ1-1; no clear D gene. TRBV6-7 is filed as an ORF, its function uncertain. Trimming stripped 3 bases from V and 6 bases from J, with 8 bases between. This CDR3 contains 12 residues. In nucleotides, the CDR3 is TGTGCCAGCAGTTATAAGTTCCCTGAAGCTTTCTTT. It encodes CASSYKFPEAFF.

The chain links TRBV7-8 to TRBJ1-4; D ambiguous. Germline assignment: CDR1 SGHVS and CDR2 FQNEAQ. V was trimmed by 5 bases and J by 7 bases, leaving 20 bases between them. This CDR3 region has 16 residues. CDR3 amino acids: CASSQGQGFLVEKLFF. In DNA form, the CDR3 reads TGTGCCAGCAGCCAAGGGCAAGGGTTCTTGGTTGAAAAACTGTTTTTT.

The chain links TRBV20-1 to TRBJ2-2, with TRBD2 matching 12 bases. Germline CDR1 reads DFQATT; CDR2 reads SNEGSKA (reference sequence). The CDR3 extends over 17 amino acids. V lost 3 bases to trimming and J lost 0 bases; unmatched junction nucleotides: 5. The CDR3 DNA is TGCAGTGCTAGCGGTTGGACTAGCGGGGCGAACACCGGGGAGCTGTTTTTT. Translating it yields CSASGWTSGANTGELFF.

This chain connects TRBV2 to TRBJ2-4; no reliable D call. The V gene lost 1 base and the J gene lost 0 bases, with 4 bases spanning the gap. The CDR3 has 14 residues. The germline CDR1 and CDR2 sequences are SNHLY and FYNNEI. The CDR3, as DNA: TGTGCCAGCAGTGAAGAATTAGCCAAAAACATTCAGTACTTC. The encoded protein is CASSEELAKNIQYF.